A single sample gave rise to the 5 T cell receptor beta chains below, sequenced in a study of pediatric ulcerative colitis. During colonoscopy, one to two rectal pinch biopsies were collected. The table came from immunoSEQ multiplex PCR; TCRdb's copy has only in-frame clones and leaves some out. The profile shows 30,000 to 45,000 clones, 60% to 75% of them singletons. The specimen was gut tissue. These receptor sequences come from a boy younger than 18 with moderate ulcerative colitis.

The CDR3 DNA reads TGTGCCAGCAGCTTCCCGGGGAGGGGGCTCGAGCAGTTCTTC. Protein product: CASSFPGRGLEQFF. J is TRBJ2-1 and V is TRBV5-5, with D possibly being TRBD1 or TRBD2 (7 bases each). Germline V gene data show CDR1 as SGHKS and CDR2 as YYEKEE (reference sequence). This CDR3 has 14 amino acids. V lost 2 bases, J lost 10 bases, and 16 bases lay in between.

J is TRBJ2-1 and V is TRBV30; D assignment may be TRBD1 or TRBD2 (5 bases each). The V end was cut by 0 bases, the J end by 8 bases, with 17 bases between. Germline assignment: CDR1 GTSNPN and CDR2 SVGIG (reference sequence). The CDR3 sequence is 15 residues long. The CDR3: CAWSVQARESDEQFF. CDR3 DNA: TGTGCCTGGAGTGTACAGGCCAGGGAGAGCGATGAGCAGTTCTTC.

The chain recombines TRBV29-1 with TRBJ1-5; 7 bases line up with TRBD1. This CDR3 contains 14 residues. The germline gives CDR1 SQVTM, CDR2 ANQGSEA. Trimming removed 7 bases from V and 9 bases from J; junction bases left unmatched: 15. As DNA, the CDR3 is TGCAGCGCCCGAACAGGGGACGTAAGAGGGCCCCAGCATTTT. Protein: CSARTGDVRGPQHF.

The CDR3 DNA follows: TGTGCCAGCAGCCCCCGGACCTTCTACGAGCAGTACTTC. Its protein product is CASSPRTFYEQYF. The gene calls are TRBV7-9 and TRBJ2-7; D unclear. The germline CDR1 and CDR2 sequences are SEHNR and FQNEAQ (reference sequence). The CDR3 totals 13 residues. With 5 bases removed from V and 3 bases from J, the gap between germline ends came to 11 bases.

This clone was seen a few times. This chain links TRBV10-3 with TRBJ1-2, with a possible D match to TRBD1 (5 bases). V was cut by 10 bases and J by 8 bases, with 26 bases left in between. The CDR3 is 15 amino acids. CDR1 is ENHRY, CDR2 SYGVKD, per germline. The chain's CDR3 is CATGSIGHPVGGYTF. The CDR3 DNA sequence: TGTGCCACGGGGTCGATTGGACATCCCGTCGGGGGCTACACCTTC.